This is a list of T cell receptor beta chains from one sample in a study of CD8 T cells in ankylosing spondylitis. One entry per CDR3 protein results from TCRdb running MiXCR on the 5' RACE reads. The sample holds 750,000 to 850,000 distinct CDR3 sequences, around 11% seen once. Input material: blood, either unsorted or a sorted T cell fraction (not recorded which). These TCRs come from a male donor with ankylosing spondylitis. CDR3s leave out the opening cysteine and the closing phenylalanine or tryptophan. The order of the fields is V gene, J gene, CDR3 protein.

TRBV4-2	TRBJ1-3	ASSQGSGDPGNTIY
TRBV6-1	TRBJ2-4	ASSTQGVENIQY
TRBV14	TRBJ1-5	ASNMSHLENQPQH
TRBV7-3	TRBJ2-2	ASSPQGRSNTGELF
TRBV20-1	TRBJ2-7	SARKGTSGGLYEQY
TRBV5-1	TRBJ2-3	ASSLGSSGSDTQY
TRBV12-3/TRBV12-4	TRBJ2-2	ASSLNHANTGELF
TRBV6-2/TRBV6-3	TRBJ2-4	ASTPGGLMASGRNVKNIQY
TRBV5-1	TRBJ1-2	ASSLRTTGSYGYT
TRBV5-1	TRBJ2-5	ASNIRAGLQETQY
TRBV20-1	TRBJ2-1	SAKLPGRDDLYNEQF
TRBV6-1	TRBJ2-4	ASSEQGADIQY
TRBV30	TRBJ2-3	AWSAGLSPDTQY
TRBV20-1	TRBJ1-1	SARLPRGLTGNTEAF
TRBV5-1	TRBJ1-2	ASSLGAGGSSYGYT
TRBV6-6	TRBJ2-2	ASTVWAGELF
TRBV7-7	TRBJ2-5	ASSQDRHAETQY
TRBV20-1	TRBJ2-7	SARDVGTGLDEQY
TRBV20-1	TRBJ2-7	SSLTRTSGRGYEQY
TRBV5-1	TRBJ2-7	ASSLEAGPSYEQY
TRBV12-3/TRBV12-4	TRBJ1-1	ASFDRGRVEAF
TRBV20-1	TRBJ1-2	SATEEVYGYT
TRBV6-2/TRBV6-3	TRBJ2-5	ASADRRQTQY
TRBV28	TRBJ1-3	ASSPRPVIGNTIY
TRBV5-1	TRBJ1-6	ASSLFPGYNSPLH
TRBV7-2	TRBJ2-5	ASSLSRGGQTQY
TRBV5-6	TRBJ2-3	ASSLVSGEITDTQY